The source of this TCR beta chain is a study of shared clonotypes between healthy human individuals. The wider study: Serving as donors were two women and a few men, whose ages spanned 18 to 49. Whole-study findings and limits: A small donor pool kept down the genetic and exposure-history diversity that was represented.

The ends were cut back, 3 bases at V and 3 bases at J, with 11 bases in the middle. Germline-derived CDR1 and CDR2 are KGHSH and LQKENI. The CDR3 is 15 amino acids. Sequenced by immunoSEQ multiplex PCR; TCRdb stores in-frame clones only, minus some. The sample lists roughly 2 million clones, approximately 94% seen once, with approximately 0.13% in the top ten. Concerning this clone: Antigen specificity is unknown.

The chain recombines TRBV18 with TRBJ1-4; D remains unclear. This receptor was identified in a man aged 18-30 years in good health. The sequenced material came from naive CD4+ T cells sorted from blood. Subset here: CD45RA+ positively selected. This chain's CDR3 is CASSPEPRANEKLFF. CDR3 DNA sequence: TGTGCCAGCTCACCTGAACCCCGAGCTAATGAAAAACTGTTTTTT. Using reference TRBV18 and TRBJ1-4 for the parts outside the CDR3, the full variable domain is NAGVMQNPRHLVRRRGQEARLRCSPMKGHSHVYWYRQLPEEGLKFMVYLQKENIIDESGMPKERFSAEFPKEGPSILRIQQVVRGDSAAYFCASSPEPRANEKLFFGSGTQLSVL.